These 22 T cell receptor beta chains share one sample of origin, sequenced in a study of T cell responses to AZD1222 COVID-19 vaccine. Clones were sequenced by immunoSEQ multiplex PCR, and TCRdb holds only the in-frame ones, with some missing. The table includes roughly 70,000 clones, more than 65% detected once. This specimen consisted of peripheral blood, obtained on day 0 of MenACWY control vaccination. The receptors originated from an adult in good health.

The chain combines TRBV29-1 with TRBJ1-2, with TRBD1 matching over 9 bases. Germline V CDR1 and CDR2: SQVTM, ANQGSEA. The CDR3 is 14 amino acids. With 3 bases clipped from V and 6 bases from J, the junction kept 8 bases outside the gene matches. This CDR3 reads CSVDEGDRVHGYTF. In DNA form, the CDR3 reads TGCAGCGTTGATGAAGGGGACAGGGTTCATGGCTACACCTTC.

This chain joins TRBV5-1 and TRBJ1-1; perhaps TRBD1 as D (6 bases). CDR3 length: 14 amino acids. The V end lost 3 bases, the J end lost 5 bases, and 14 bases lay between the germline ends. CDR1 SGHRS and CDR2 YFSETQ come from the germline V gene. The CDR3, as DNA: TGCGCCAGCAGCTACTTAGGGGGGGCGACTGAAGCTTTCTTT. It specifies CASSYLGGATEAFF.

The chain recombines TRBV28 with TRBJ2-1; 9 nucleotides align to TRBD1. Trimming removed 3 bases from V and 6 bases from J; junction bases left unmatched: 3. This CDR3 comprises 14 residues. Germline V gene data show CDR1 as MDHEN and CDR2 as SYDVKM. CDR3 DNA sequence: TGTGCCAGCAGTTTGAACAGGGGGCGCAATGAGCAGTTCTTC. Protein product: CASSLNRGRNEQFF.

The chain couples TRBV11-1 to TRBJ2-5; no definite D call. Deletions cut 5 bases from V and 7 bases from J, with 11 bases between. Per the germline V gene, CDR1 is SGHAT and CDR2 is FQDESV (reference sequence). CDR3 size: 12 residues. CDR3 nucleotide sequence: TGTGCCAGCAGCACCCCATTAGGGACCCAGTACTTC. This codes for CASSTPLGTQYF.

The chain combines TRBV5-5 with TRBJ2-7; 7 nucleotides align to TRBD1. Per germline, CDR1 SGHKS and CDR2 YYEKEE (reference sequence). The CDR3 loop spans 14 amino acids. Trimming removed 3 bases from V and 6 bases from J; junction bases left unmatched: 9. CDR3 DNA sequence: TGTGCCAGCAGCTCGGGACAGCCGTCCACCGAGCAGTACTTC. Residues: CASSSGQPSTEQYF.

This chain joins TRBV11-2 and TRBJ2-2; 11 nucleotides match TRBD2. The J segment lost 5 bases and the V segment lost 3 bases, leaving 5 bases of the junction unmatched. This CDR3 has 16 amino acids. The germline V gene encodes CDR1 SGHAT and CDR2 FQNNGV. The CDR3 region is CASSFVGTSGTGELFF. CDR3 coding DNA: TGTGCCAGCAGCTTTGTTGGGACTAGCGGTACCGGGGAGCTGTTTTTT.

This clone was observed a few times. V gene TRBV28 combines with J gene TRBJ1-6; D is possibly TRBD1 (6 bases). The length of the CDR3 is 15 residues. Germline V gene data show CDR1 as MDHEN and CDR2 as SYDVKM. V lost 5 bases and J 6 bases, leaving 14 bases between the germline ends. The CDR3 region has the DNA TGTGCCAGCAGTCCGAGGGGGGTTGTTAATTCACCCCTCCACTTT. Its translation: CASSPRGVVNSPLHF.

V usage is TRBV19 and J usage is TRBJ1-1; tentative D call: TRBD1 (5 bases). CDR1 is LNHDA and CDR2 is SQIVND in the germline V gene (reference sequence). CDR3 size: 13 residues. V lost 4 bases, J lost 3 bases, and 9 bases lay in between. The CDR3 bases are TGTGCCAGTAGTAGGGGGAGCGACACTGAAGCTTTCTTT. Translation: CASSRGSDTEAFF.

The sample holds one count of this clone. The V and J genes are TRBV2 and TRBJ1-1, with a possible D match to TRBD1 (5 bases). Germline lookup yields CDR1 SNHLY and CDR2 FYNNEI. V lost 4 bases and J 3 bases, leaving 9 bases between the germline ends. The CDR3 is 13 residues long. CDR3 region: CASSGGGYTEAFF. In DNA, the CDR3 is TGTGCCAGCAGTGGGGGGGGGTACACTGAAGCTTTCTTT.

The chain is built from TRBV7-5 and TRBJ1-5. TRBV7-5 is classified as a pseudogene. The CDR3 is made up of 16 amino acids. The CDR3 DNA reads as TGTGCCGGACAAGGCTGCGGGGGGGGCAGGAATCAGCCCCAGCATTTT. It encodes CAGQGCGGGRNQPQHF.

The count of this clone is one. The chain recombines TRBV5-6 with TRBJ2-1, with D hard to call. Between the trimmed V and J ends, which lost 4 bases and 0 bases, there was a span of 17 bases. CDR1 is SGHDT and CDR2 is YYEEEE in the germline V gene. The CDR3 extends over 17 amino acids. The CDR3 sequence is CASSPWAPFSSYNEQFF. The CDR3 DNA sequence: TGTGCCAGCAGCCCTTGGGCACCTTTTAGCTCCTACAATGAGCAGTTCTTC.

The DNA for the CDR3 is TGCGCCAGCGCTGCGGGCACCGGGGAGCTGTTTTTT. This encodes CASAAGTGELFF. The chain couples TRBV5-1 to TRBJ2-2; weak D call: TRBD2 (5 bases). V dropped 7 bases and J dropped 4 bases, with 8 bases sitting between them. This CDR3 region has 12 residues. Germline CDR1 and CDR2: SGHRS and YFSETQ.

The chain employs TRBV19 and TRBJ1-4; 8 bases line up with TRBD1. This CDR3 spans 15 amino acids. The trim removed 6 bases at V and 4 bases at J, leaving 7 bases unmatched. Germline values: CDR1 LNHDA, CDR2 SQIVND (reference sequence). The DNA for the CDR3 is TGTGCCAGTAGCCCGGGACAGGCGATTAATGAAAAACTGTTTTTT. Its translation: CASSPGQAINEKLFF.

The genes are TRBV7-2 and TRBJ2-7; D is unclear. The CDR3 totals 13 residues. Germline V gives CDR1 SGHTA, CDR2 FQGNSA. V shed 3 bases and J shed 4 bases, with 10 bases lying between them. CDR3 sequence reads: CASSFFGAYEQYF. The DNA of the CDR3 is TGTGCCAGCAGCTTCTTCGGAGCTTACGAGCAGTACTTC.

The chain joins TRBV3-1 (or the pseudogene TRBV3-2) to TRBJ1-1; D possibly corresponds to TRBD1 (5 bases). The CDR3 covers 13 residues. V dropped 1 base and J dropped 8 bases, with 11 bases sitting between them. The germline V gene has CDR1 LGHDT and CDR2 YNNKEL (reference sequence). CDR3 protein: CASSQGGAGEAFF. CDR3 DNA sequence: TGTGCCAGCAGCCAAGGGGGCGCGGGGGAAGCTTTCTTT.

The chain combines TRBV15 with TRBJ1-4; D is unclear. Trimming shortened V by 0 bases and J by 8 bases, and 16 bases separated the two germline ends. This CDR3 has 16 amino acids. CDR1 and CDR2 from the germline V gene are LNHNV and YYDKDF (reference sequence). The CDR3 reads CATSRDLSTTGEKLFF. The CDR3, as DNA: TGTGCCACCAGCAGAGATCTATCGACGACGGGCGAAAAACTGTTTTTT.

This chain joins TRBV18 and TRBJ2-3; D remains unclear. V was shortened by 3 bases and J by 0 bases, with 10 bases between the two germline ends. From germline, CDR1 is KGHSH and CDR2 LQKENI. This CDR3 spans 15 amino acids. For the CDR3, the DNA is TGTGCCAGCTCACCTAGAACTACTAGCACAGATACGCAGTATTTT. Translation gives CASSPRTTSTDTQYF. Filled out from reference TRBV18 and TRBJ2-3, the complete variable domain reads NAGVMQNPRHLVRRRGQEARLRCSPMKGHSHVYWYRQLPEEGLKFMVYLQKENIIDESGMPKERFSAEFPKEGPSILRIQQVVRGDSAAYFCASSPRTTSTDTQYFGPGTRLTVL.

This clone was picked up one time. The rearrangement joins TRBV30 to TRBJ1-2, with TRBD1 matching over 7 bases. Per germline, CDR1 GTSNPN and CDR2 SVGIG (reference sequence). The CDR3 consists of 12 residues. V dropped 3 bases and J dropped 3; count of bases not matched to a gene: 1. This CDR3 is CAWSRGDYGYTF. Written as DNA, the CDR3 is TGTGCCTGGAGCAGGGGGGACTATGGCTACACCTTC.

This sequence joins TRBV28 and TRBJ1-1; D remains ambiguous. The CDR3 has 16 residues. The germline CDR1 and CDR2 sequences are MDHEN and SYDVKM. V shed 6 bases and J shed 4 bases, with 21 bases lying between them. The CDR3 DNA sequence: TGTGCCAGCAGACCCGGGCCCGCGCGAGGCGGCACTGAAGCTTTCTTT. Its translation: CASRPGPARGGTEAFF.

The V and J genes are TRBV6-6 and TRBJ1-5, with D tentatively TRBD1 (5 bases). CDR1 MNHNY and CDR2 SVGAGI come from the germline V gene (reference sequence). V shed 11 bases and J shed 0 bases, with 11 bases lying between them. This CDR3 has 13 residues. CDR3 amino acids: CAGASNSNQPQHF. The CDR3 DNA reads as TGTGCCGGGGCCTCTAATAGCAATCAGCCCCAGCATTTT.

The V and J genes are TRBV2 and TRBJ1-1; D possibly corresponds to TRBD1 (5 bases). Germline values: CDR1 SNHLY, CDR2 FYNNEI. Deletions cut 9 bases from V and 7 bases from J, with 15 bases between. The CDR3 totals 12 residues. This CDR3 reads CASKQGPGEAFF. DNA for the CDR3: TGTGCCAGTAAGCAGGGACCAGGTGAAGCTTTCTTT. The full variable domain, its missing parts supplied by reference TRBV2 and TRBJ1-1, is EPEVTQTPSHQVTQMGQEVILRCVPISNHLYFYWYRQILGQKVEFLVSFYNNEISEKSEIFDDQFSVERPDGSNFTLKIRSTKLEDSAMYFCASKQGPGEAFFGQGTRLTVV.

The chain is built from TRBV10-3 and TRBJ1-1; D is unclear. Germline CDR1 is ENHRY and CDR2 is SYGVKD. The V and J ends lost 0 bases and 6 bases respectively, with 11 bases between them. CDR3 size: 14 residues. DNA of the CDR3: TGTGCCATCAGTGAGTCGACGAGGTTTTCTGAAGCTTTCTTT. It encodes CAISESTRFSEAFF.